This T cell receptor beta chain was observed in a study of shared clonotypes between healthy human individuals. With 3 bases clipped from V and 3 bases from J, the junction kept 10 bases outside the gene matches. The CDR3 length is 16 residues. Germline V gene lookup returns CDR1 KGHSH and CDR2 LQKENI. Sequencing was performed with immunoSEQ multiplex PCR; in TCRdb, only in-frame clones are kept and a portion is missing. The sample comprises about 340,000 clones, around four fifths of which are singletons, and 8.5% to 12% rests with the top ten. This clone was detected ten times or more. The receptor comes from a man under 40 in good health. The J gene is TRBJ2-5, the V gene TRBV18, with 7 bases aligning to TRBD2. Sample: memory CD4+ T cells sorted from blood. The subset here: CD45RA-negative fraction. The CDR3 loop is CASSPPSFAGEETQYF. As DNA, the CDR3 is TGTGCCAGCTCACCCCCTTCATTTGCGGGAGAAGAGACCCAGTACTTC.